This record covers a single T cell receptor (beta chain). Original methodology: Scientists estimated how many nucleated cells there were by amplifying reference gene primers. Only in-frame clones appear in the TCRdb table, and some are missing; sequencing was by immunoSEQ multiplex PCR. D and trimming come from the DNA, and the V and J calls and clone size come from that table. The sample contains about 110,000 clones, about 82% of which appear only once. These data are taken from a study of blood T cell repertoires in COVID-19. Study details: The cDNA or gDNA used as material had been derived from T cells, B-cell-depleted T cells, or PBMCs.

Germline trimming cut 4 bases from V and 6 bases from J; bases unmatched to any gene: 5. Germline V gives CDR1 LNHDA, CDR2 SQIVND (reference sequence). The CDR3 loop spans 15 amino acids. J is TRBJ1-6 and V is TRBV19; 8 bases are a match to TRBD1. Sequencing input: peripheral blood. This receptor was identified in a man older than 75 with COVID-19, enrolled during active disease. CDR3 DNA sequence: TGTGCCAGTAGTACCATGACAGGGGTTAATTCACCCCTCCACTTT. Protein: CASSTMTGVNSPLHF.